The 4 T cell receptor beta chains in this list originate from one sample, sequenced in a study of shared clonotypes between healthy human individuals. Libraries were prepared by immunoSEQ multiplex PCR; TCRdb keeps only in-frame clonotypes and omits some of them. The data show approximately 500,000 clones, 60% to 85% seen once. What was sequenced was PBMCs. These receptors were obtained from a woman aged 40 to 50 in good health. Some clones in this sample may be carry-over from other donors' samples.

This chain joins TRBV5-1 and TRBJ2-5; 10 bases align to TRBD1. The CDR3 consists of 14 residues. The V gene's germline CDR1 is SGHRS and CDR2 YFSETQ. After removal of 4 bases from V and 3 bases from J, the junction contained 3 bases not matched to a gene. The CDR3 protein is CASSTGTGEETQYF. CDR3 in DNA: TGCGCCAGCAGCACCGGGACAGGGGAAGAGACCCAGTACTTC.

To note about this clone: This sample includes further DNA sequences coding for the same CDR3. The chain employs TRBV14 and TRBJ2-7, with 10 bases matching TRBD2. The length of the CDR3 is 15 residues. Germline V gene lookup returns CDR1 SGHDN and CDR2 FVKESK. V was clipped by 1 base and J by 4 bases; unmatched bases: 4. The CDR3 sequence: CASSQGASGRYEQYF. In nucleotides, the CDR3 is TGTGCCAGCAGCCAAGGTGCTAGCGGGAGATACGAGCAGTACTTC. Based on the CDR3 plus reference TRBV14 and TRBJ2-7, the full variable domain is EAGVTQFPSHSVIEKGQTVTLRCDPISGHDNLYWYRRVMGKEIKFLLHFVKESKQDESGMPNNRFLAERTGGTYSTLKVQPAELEDSGVYFCASSQGASGRYEQYFGPGTRLTVT.

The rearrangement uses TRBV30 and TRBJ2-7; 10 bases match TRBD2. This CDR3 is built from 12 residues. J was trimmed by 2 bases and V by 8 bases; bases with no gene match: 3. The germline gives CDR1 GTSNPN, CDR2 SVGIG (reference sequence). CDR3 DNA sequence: TGTGCCGGGACTAGCGAACCCTACGAGCAGTACTTC. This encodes CAGTSEPYEQYF.

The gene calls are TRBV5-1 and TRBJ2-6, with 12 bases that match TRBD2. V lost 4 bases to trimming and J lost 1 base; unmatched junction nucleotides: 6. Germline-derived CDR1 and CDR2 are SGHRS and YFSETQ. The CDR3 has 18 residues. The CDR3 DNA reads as TGCGCCAGCAGCCCGGGACTAGCGGGCGATTCTGGGGCCAACGTCCTGACTTTC. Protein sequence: CASSPGLAGDSGANVLTF. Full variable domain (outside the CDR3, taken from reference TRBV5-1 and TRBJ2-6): KAGVTQTPRYLIKTRGQQVTLSCSPISGHRSVSWYQQTPGQGLQFLFEYFSETQRNKGNFPGRFSGRQFSNSRSEMNVSTLELGDSALYLCASSPGLAGDSGANVLTFGAGSRLTVL.